Below, one T cell receptor (beta chain) is given with its context. This entry belongs to a study of control samples from healthy donors and cancer patients. Germline values: CDR1 MDHEN, CDR2 SYDVKM. Trimming took off 5 bases at V and 3 bases at J, with 10 bases between the two ends. This CDR3 is 13 amino acids long. The method was immunoSEQ multiplex PCR; TCRdb's version includes in-frame clones alone and lacks a portion of them. This sample carries about 59,000 clones, around 87% of them seen once, and the ten largest clones take 10% to 15%. The sequence derives from a woman aged 60 to 75 with lung cancer. Sequenced sample: PBMCs. The chain has TRBV28 and TRBJ1-2; D unclear. CDR3 amino acids: CASSRLTDYGYTF. CDR3 DNA sequence: TGTGCCAGCAGTCGATTAACAGACTATGGCTACACCTTC.